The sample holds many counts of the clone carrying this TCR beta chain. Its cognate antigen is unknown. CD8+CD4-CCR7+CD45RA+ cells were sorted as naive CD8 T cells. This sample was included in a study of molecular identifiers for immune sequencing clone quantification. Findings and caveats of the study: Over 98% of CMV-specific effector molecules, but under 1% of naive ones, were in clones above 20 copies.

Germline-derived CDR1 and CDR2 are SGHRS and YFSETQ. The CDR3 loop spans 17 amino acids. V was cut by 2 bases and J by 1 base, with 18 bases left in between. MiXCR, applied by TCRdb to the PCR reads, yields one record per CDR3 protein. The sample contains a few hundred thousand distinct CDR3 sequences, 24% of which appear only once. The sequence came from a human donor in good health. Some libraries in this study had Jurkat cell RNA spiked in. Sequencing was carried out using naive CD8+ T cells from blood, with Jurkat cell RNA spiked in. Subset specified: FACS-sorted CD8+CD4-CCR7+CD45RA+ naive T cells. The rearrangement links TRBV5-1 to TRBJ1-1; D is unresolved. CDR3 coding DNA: TGCGCCAGCAGCTTTACCGAACAGATAGATCCGAACACTGAAGCTTTCTTT. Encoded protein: CASSFTEQIDPNTEAFF.